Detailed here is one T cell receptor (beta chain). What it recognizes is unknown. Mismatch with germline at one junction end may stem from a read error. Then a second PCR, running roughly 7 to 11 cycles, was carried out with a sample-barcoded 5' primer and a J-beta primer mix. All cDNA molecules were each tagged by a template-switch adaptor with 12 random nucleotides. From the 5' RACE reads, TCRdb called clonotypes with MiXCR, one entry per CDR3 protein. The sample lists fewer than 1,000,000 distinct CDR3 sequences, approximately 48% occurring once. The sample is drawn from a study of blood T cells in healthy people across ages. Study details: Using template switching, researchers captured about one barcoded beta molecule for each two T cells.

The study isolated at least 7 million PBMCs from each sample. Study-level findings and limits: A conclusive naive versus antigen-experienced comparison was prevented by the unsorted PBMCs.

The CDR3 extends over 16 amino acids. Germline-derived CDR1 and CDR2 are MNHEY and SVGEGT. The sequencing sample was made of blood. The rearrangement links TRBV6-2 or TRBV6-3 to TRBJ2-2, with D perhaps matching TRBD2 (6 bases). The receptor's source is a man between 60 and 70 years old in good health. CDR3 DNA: TGTGCCAGCAGCTCTTCCGGGACTTCGAACACCGGGGGGCTGTTTTTT. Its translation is CASSSSGTSNTGGLFF.